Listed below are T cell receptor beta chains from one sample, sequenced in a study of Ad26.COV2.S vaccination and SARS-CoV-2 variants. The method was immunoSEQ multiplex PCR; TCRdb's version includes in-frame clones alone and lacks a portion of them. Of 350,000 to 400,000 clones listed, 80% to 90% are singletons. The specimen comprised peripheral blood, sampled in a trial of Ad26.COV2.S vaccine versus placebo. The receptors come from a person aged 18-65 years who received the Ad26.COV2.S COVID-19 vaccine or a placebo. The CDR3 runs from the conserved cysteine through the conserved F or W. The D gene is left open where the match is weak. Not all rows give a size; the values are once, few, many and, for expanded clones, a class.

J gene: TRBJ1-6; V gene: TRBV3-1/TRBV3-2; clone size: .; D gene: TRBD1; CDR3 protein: CASSQDRGPASPLHF; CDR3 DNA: TGTGCCAGCAGCCAAGACAGGGGGCCGGCGTCACCCCTCCACTTT
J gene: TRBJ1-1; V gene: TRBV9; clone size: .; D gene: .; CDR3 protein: CASSGGDTGFRTTEAFF; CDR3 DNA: TGTGCCAGCAGCGGAGGGGATACCGGGTTCCGAACAACTGAAGCTTTCTTT
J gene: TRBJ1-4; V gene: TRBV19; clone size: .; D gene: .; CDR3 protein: CASSIFVREKLFF; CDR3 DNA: TGTGCCAGTAGTATATTCGTCCGTGAAAAACTGTTTTTT
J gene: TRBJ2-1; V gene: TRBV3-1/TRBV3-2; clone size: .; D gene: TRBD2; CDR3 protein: CASSSILLFGGAAEQFF; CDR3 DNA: TGTGCCAGCAGCTCGATCCTTCTCTTCGGGGGGGCCGCGGAGCAGTTCTTC
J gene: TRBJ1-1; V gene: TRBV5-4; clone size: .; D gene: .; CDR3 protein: CAWGQGRNTEAFF; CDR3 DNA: TGTGCCTGGGGGCAGGGGCGGAACACTGAAGCTTTCTTT
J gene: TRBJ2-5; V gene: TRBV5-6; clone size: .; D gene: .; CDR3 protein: CASSLTTETGETQYF; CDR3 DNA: TGTGCCAGCAGCCTGACTACCGAAACTGGAGAGACCCAGTACTTC
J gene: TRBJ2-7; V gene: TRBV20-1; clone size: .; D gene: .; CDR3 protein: CSARREYEQYF; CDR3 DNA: TGCAGTGCTAGACGGGAATACGAGCAGTACTTC
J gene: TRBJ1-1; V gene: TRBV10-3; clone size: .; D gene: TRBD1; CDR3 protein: CATEDRLNTEAFF; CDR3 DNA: TGTGCCACGGAGGACAGGTTAAACACTGAAGCTTTCTTT
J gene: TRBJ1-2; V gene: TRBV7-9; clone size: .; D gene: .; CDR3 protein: CASSLVQGRGYTF; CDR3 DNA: TGTGCCAGCAGCTTAGTTCAAGGGCGAGGCTACACCTTC
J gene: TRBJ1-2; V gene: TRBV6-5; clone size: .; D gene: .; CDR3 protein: CAMAPGQNNYGYTF; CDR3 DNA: TGTGCCATGGCCCCGGGGCAGAATAACTATGGCTACACCTTC
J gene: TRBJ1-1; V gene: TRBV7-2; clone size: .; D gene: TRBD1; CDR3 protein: CASSSRTGGTEAFF; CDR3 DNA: TGTGCCAGCAGCTCGAGGACAGGGGGCACTGAAGCTTTCTTT
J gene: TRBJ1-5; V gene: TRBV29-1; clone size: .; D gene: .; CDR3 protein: CSVRSELNQPQHF; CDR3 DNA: TGCAGCGTCCGTTCAGAACTTAATCAGCCCCAGCATTTT
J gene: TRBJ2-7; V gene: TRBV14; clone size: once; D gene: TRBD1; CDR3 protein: CASSQTGVSYEQYF; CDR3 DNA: TGTGCCAGCAGCCAGACAGGGGTTTCCTACGAGCAGTACTTC
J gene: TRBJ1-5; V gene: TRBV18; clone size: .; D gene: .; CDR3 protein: CASSGSANQPQHF; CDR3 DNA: TGTGCCAGCTCAGGGTCAGCGAATCAGCCCCAGCATTTT
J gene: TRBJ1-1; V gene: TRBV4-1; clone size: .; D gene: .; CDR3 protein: CASSQVAGVGTEAFF; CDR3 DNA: TGCGCCAGCAGCCAAGTTGCGGGAGTAGGGACTGAAGCTTTCTTT
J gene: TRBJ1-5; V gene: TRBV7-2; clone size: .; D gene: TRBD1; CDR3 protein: CASSPRTGGNQPQHF; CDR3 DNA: TGTGCCAGCAGCCCACGGACAGGGGGAAATCAGCCCCAGCATTTT
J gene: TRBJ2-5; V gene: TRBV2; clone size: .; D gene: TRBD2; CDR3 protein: CASSYWLAGGRQETQYF; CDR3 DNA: TGTGCCAGCAGTTATTGGCTAGCGGGGGGGCGGCAAGAGACCCAGTACTTC
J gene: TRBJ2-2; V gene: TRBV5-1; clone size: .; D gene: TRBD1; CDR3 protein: CASSLNSGGGNTGELFF; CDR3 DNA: TGCGCCAGCAGCTTGAATTCAGGGGGCGGAAACACCGGGGAGCTGTTTTTT
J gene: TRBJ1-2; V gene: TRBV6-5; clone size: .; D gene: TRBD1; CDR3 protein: CASSYGGGEENYGYTF; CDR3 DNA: TGTGCCAGCAGTTATGGAGGGGGCGAGGAAAACTATGGCTACACCTTC
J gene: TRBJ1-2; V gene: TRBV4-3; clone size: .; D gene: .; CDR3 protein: CASSQDLLPVGHDGYTF; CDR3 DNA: TGCGCCAGCAGCCAAGATTTGCTTCCAGTAGGTCATGATGGCTACACCTTC
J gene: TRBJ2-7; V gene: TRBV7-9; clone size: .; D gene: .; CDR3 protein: CASSLVADSPQF; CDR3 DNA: TGTGCCAGCAGCTTAGTGGCAGATTCCCCTCAATTC
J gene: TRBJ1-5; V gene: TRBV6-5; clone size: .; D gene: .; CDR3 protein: CASSQLGGVQPQHF; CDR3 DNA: TGTGCCAGCAGTCAATTGGGGGGCGTCCAGCCCCAGCATTTT
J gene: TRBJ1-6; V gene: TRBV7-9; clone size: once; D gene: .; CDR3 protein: CASSLAGNVNSPLHF; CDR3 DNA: TGTGCCAGCAGCTTAGCTGGCAATGTCAATTCACCCCTCCACTTT
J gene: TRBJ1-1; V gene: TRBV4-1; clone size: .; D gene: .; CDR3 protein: CASSQVVQGRKTEAFF; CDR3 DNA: TGCGCCAGCAGCCAAGTAGTCCAGGGTAGAAAAACTGAAGCTTTCTTT
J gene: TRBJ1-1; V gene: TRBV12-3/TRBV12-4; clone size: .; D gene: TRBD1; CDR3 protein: CASSLGGGRAFF; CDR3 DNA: TGTGCCAGCAGTTTAGGAGGGGGCAGGGCTTTCTTT
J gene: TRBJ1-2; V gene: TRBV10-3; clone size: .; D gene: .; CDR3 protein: CAISVRVGGPNYYGYTF; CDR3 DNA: TGTGCCATCAGTGTTCGAGTGGGAGGGCCCAACTACTATGGCTACACCTTC
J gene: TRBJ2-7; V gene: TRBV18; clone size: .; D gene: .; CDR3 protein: CASSPDRSSYEQYF; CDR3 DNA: TGTGCCAGCTCACCAGACAGGAGCTCCTACGAGCAGTACTTC
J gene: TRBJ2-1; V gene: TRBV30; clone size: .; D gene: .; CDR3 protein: CAWSVPMGPQFF; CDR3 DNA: TGTGCCTGGAGTGTACCAATGGGGCCTCAGTTCTTC
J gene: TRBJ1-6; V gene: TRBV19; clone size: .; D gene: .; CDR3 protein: CASSFSGVPTNSPLHF; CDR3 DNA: TGTGCCAGTAGTTTTTCAGGGGTCCCAACTAATTCACCCCTCCACTTT
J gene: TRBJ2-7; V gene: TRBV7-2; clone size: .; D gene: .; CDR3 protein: CASSLADGAYEQYF; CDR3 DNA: TGTGCCAGCAGCTTAGCGGACGGAGCCTACGAGCAGTACTTC
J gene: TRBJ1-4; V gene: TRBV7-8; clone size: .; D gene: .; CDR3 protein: CASSLQQDEKLFF; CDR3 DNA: TGTGCCAGCAGCTTACAACAGGATGAAAAACTGTTTTTT
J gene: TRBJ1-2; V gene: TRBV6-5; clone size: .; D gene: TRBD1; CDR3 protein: CASSWDRAAYGYTF; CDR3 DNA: TGTGCCAGCAGTTGGGACAGGGCGGCCTATGGCTACACCTTC
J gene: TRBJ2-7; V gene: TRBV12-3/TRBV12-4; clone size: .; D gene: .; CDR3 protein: CASSLRRKYEQYF; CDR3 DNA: TGTGCCAGCAGTTTGAGACGGAAATACGAGCAGTACTTC
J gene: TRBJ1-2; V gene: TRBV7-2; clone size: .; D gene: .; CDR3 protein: CASNTGPYGYTF; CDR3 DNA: TGTGCCAGCAATACGGGACCCTATGGCTACACCTTC
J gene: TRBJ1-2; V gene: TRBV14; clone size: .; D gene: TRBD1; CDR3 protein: CASSQDRFGYTF; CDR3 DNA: TGTGCCAGCAGCCAGGACAGGTTCGGCTACACCTTC
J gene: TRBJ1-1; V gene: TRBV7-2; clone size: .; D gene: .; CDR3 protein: CASSISRGVEAFF; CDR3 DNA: TGTGCCAGCAGCATAAGTAGGGGGGTTGAAGCTTTCTTT
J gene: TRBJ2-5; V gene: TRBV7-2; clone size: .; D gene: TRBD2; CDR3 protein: CASSLTAGVSGTQYF; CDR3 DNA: TGTGCCAGCAGCTTAACCGCGGGGGTATCTGGGACCCAGTACTTC
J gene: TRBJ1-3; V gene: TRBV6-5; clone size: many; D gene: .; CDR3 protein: CASSDPVNSGNTIYF; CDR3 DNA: TGTGCCAGCAGCGATCCGGTGAACTCTGGAAACACCATATATTTT